This T cell receptor beta chain appears in the sequencing data of a study of T cells in Graves' hyperthyroidism and ophthalmopathy. Broader study findings: Model-based prediction identified ophthalmopathy a median about 6.8 months prior to its onset.

Trimming took off 5 bases at V and 3 bases at J, with 5 bases between the two ends. This CDR3 has 11 amino acids. Germline V gives CDR1 SGHDN, CDR2 FVKESK. Notes on this clonotype: The target antigen is unknown.

Patients showing uncontrolled infection, other autoimmune disease, pregnancy or lactation were ineligible. Clinical symptoms, serum thyroxine and TRAb, thyroid ultrasound and orbital computed tomography together formed the diagnostic basis. It was RNA transcripts that yielded the amplified TCR beta CDR3 regions. A set of HTBI primers served as the primers for a first-round RT-PCR of the TCR CDR3. TCRdb redid the calling of the multiplex PCR reads with MiXCR, one entry per CDR3 protein. The repertoire holds 490,000 or so distinct CDR3 sequences, with approximately 16% as singletons. This chain joins TRBV14 and TRBJ2-7; no reliable D call. The specimen was blood. The clonotype comes from a woman in her twenties or thirties with Graves' ophthalmopathy. The DNA for the CDR3 is TGTGCCAGCAGCGACGGCTACGAGCAGTACTTC. Amino acids: CASSDGYEQYF.